The T cell receptor (beta chain) under discussion was sequenced for a study of STAT5B mutations in CD4+ large granular lymphocyte leukemia. Study-wide results and limits: 8/27 top patient clones versus 2/35 control clones were TRBV06-family. The CD4+ versus CD8+ T-LGLL clonality difference may reflect limited sample size.

The CDR3 has 15 amino acids. Between the trimmed V and J ends, which lost 4 bases and 7 bases, there was a span of 17 bases. Per the germline V gene, CDR1 is MDHEN and CDR2 is SYDVKM. Clones were sequenced by immunoSEQ multiplex PCR, and TCRdb holds only the in-frame ones, with some missing. The data show tens of thousands of clones, with approximately 76% seen just once and approximately 0.43% held by the top ten. A remark on this clone: The antigen is unknown.

This chain joins TRBV28 and TRBJ2-1; TRBD2 is a possible D gene (6 bases). This receptor was identified in a human donor in good health. The sequencing sample was made of CD4+ T cells from blood buffy coats. The CDR3 DNA follows: TGTGCCAGCAGTTCCGGAGCGGGCAGGGTAAATGAGCAGTTCTTC. It translates to CASSSGAGRVNEQFF.